This T cell receptor beta chain was captured in a study of control samples from healthy donors and cancer patients. Germline V lookup: CDR1 SQVTM, CDR2 ANQGSEA. Trimming removed 3 bases from V and 5 bases from J; junction bases left unmatched: 8. CDR3 size: 14 residues. The repertoire was sequenced with immunoSEQ multiplex PCR; TCRdb's copy has only in-frame clones and lacks some. The sample includes about 130,000 clones, approximately 90% of them seen just once. The sample consisted of blood. This chain joins TRBV29-1 and TRBJ1-1; 8 nucleotides match TRBD1. This clonotype originated in a man between 18 and 35 years old in good health. The CDR3 protein is CSVDGQGARTEAFF. The CDR3 DNA is TGCAGCGTTGATGGGCAGGGGGCTCGGACTGAAGCTTTCTTT.